These 10 T cell receptor beta chains came from one sample sequenced in a study of cytomegalovirus exposure and HLA in healthy donors. PCR used 60 Vbeta primers and 13 Jbeta primers. Method: immunoSEQ multiplex PCR; TCRdb's copy keeps in-frame clones and lacks some. The sample totals approximately 100,000 clones. The sequencing sample was made of PBMCs. The source is a man in his forties in good health and CMV-seronegative.

The rearrangement joins TRBV19 to TRBJ2-7, with TRBD2 as a possible D gene (6 bases). Per the germline V gene, CDR1 is LNHDA and CDR2 is SQIVND (reference sequence). Between the trimmed V and J ends, which lost 8 bases and 7 bases, there was a span of 18 bases. This CDR3 comprises 13 residues. CDR3 nucleotide sequence: TGTGCCAGTGGAGGGTCGGGTGCCCGAGAGCAGTACTTC. Residues: CASGGSGAREQYF.

The V and J genes are TRBV19 and TRBJ2-7; the match to TRBD1 covers 7 bases. This CDR3 is built from 12 residues. The V gene's germline CDR1 is LNHDA and CDR2 SQIVND (reference sequence). V was pared by 5 bases and J by 5 bases, with 3 bases of the junction left unmatched. CDR3 in DNA: TGTGCCAGTAGTCCAGGACAGGACGAGCAGTACTTC. The encoded protein is CASSPGQDEQYF.

The chain is built from TRBV4-3 and TRBJ2-1; 8 nucleotides agree with TRBD2. CDR1 is LGHNA, CDR2 YSLEER, per germline. The CDR3 runs 18 residues. With 0 bases clipped from V and 7 bases from J, the junction kept 14 bases outside the gene matches. The CDR3 DNA reads as TGCGCCAGCAGCCAAGATCCCCCGACTAGCGCCTCTTATAATGAGCAGTTCTTC. It specifies CASSQDPPTSASYNEQFF.

The J gene is TRBJ2-7, the V gene TRBV29-1; TRBD1 matches 7 bases. The germline V gene has CDR1 SQVTM and CDR2 ANQGSEA. The CDR3 spans 11 residues. V shed 7 bases, J shed 6 bases, and the junction held 6 bases outside the gene matches. The CDR3 DNA reads TGCAGCGCCTACAGGGGTGGCGAGCAGTACTTC. Its protein product is CSAYRGGEQYF.

The chain recombines TRBV5-1 with TRBJ1-1; D may be TRBD1 (5 bases). The ends were cut back, 2 bases at V and 1 base at J, with 9 bases in the middle. Germline CDR1 SGHRS, CDR2 YFSETQ. CDR3 size: 14 residues. The DNA of the CDR3 is TGCGCCAGCAGCTTCAGGGAGGGGAACACTGAAGCTTTCTTT. As protein: CASSFREGNTEAFF.

The rearrangement uses TRBV5-5 and TRBJ1-5; D is possibly TRBD1 (5 bases). Trimming took off 4 bases at V and 7 bases at J, with 12 bases between the two ends. Germline loops: CDR1 SGHKS, CDR2 YYEKEE (reference sequence). There are 13 residues in the CDR3. For the CDR3, the DNA is TGTGCCAGCAGCATCGACAGCGCACAGCCCCAGCATTTT. As protein: CASSIDSAQPQHF.

The chain joins TRBV5-1 to TRBJ2-5, with 13 bases identical to TRBD2. The CDR3 contains 16 residues. The germline gives CDR1 SGHRS, CDR2 YFSETQ. V gave up 0 bases and J gave up 5 bases; unmatched junction bases: 4. The CDR3 reads CASSLGTSGGGETQYF. CDR3 in DNA: TGCGCCAGCAGCTTGGGGACTAGCGGGGGCGGGGAGACCCAGTACTTC.

This sequence joins TRBV28 and TRBJ1-5; 7 nucleotides agree with TRBD1. Germline assignment: CDR1 MDHEN and CDR2 SYDVKM. The CDR3 totals 15 residues. V was clipped by 5 bases and J by 3 bases; unmatched bases: 7. The CDR3 protein is CASSPDRALNQPQHF. In DNA, the CDR3 is TGTGCCAGCAGTCCTGACAGGGCCCTCAATCAGCCCCAGCATTTT. The entire variable domain, with the rest obtained from reference TRBV28 and TRBJ1-5, is as follows: DVKVTQSSRYLVKRTGEKVFLECVQDMDHENMFWYRQDPGLGLRLIYFSYDVKMKEKGDIPEGYSVSREKKERFSLILESASTNQTSMYLCASSPDRALNQPQHFGDGTRLSIL.

The chain has TRBV5-8 and TRBJ2-3, with 11 bases that match TRBD2. Germline CDR1 SGHTS, CDR2 YDEGEE. Losses at the gene ends were 3 bases for V and 2 bases for J; bases not matched to a gene: 2. The CDR3 covers 15 residues. The CDR3 DNA sequence: TGTGCCAGCAGCTCTAGCGGGAGGCTCACAGATACGCAGTATTTT. Amino acid sequence: CASSSSGRLTDTQYF.

The rearrangement joins TRBV7-2 to TRBJ2-7; a possible D gene is TRBD1 (6 bases). This CDR3 has 15 amino acids. Germline lookup yields CDR1 SGHTA and CDR2 FQGNSA. Trimming took 5 bases from V and 3 from J, leaving 17 bases between them. The CDR3, as DNA: TGTGCCAGCAGCCGCGACAGAGGGGGAGTCTACGAGCAGTACTTC. Translated: CASSRDRGGVYEQYF. Complete variable domain (other parts from reference TRBV7-2 and TRBJ2-7): GAGVSQSPSNKVTEKGKDVELRCDPISGHTALYWYRQSLGQGLEFLIYFQGNSAPDKSGLPSDRFSAERTGGSVSTLTIQRTQQEDSAVYLCASSRDRGGVYEQYFGPGTRLTVT.